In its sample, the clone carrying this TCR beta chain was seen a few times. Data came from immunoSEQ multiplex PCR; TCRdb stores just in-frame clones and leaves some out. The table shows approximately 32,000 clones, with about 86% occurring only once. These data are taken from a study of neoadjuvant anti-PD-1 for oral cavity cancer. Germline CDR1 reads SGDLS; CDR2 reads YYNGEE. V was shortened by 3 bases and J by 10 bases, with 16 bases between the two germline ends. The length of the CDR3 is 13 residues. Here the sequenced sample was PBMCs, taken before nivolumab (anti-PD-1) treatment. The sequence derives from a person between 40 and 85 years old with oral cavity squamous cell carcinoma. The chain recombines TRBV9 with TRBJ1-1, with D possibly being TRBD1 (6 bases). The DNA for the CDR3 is TGTGCCAGCAGCGCACAACAAGGGGGAGGAGCTTTCTTT. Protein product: CASSAQQGGGAFF.